This TCR beta chain was captured in a study of cytomegalovirus exposure and HLA in healthy donors. General study points: Immune exposure information comprised only CMV serostatus.

A word on this clone: Its specificity is unknown.

Per germline, CDR1 SSHAT and CDR2 FNYEAQ (reference sequence). The CDR3 contains 14 residues. J was trimmed by 6 bases and V by 5 bases; bases with no gene match: 5. The PCR was carried out with 60 Vbeta primers and 13 Jbeta primers. Per the authors' pipeline: Among the unique TCR beta chains that a later analysis counted, 80 million to 100 million in all, 10 million to 13 million were shared. Sequenced by immunoSEQ multiplex PCR; TCRdb stores in-frame clones only, minus some. From that table come the V and J calls and clone size; the DNA was used to work out D and trimming. The sample has roughly 100,000 clones, under 85% seen once; the top ten hold 2.1%.

The chain combines TRBV7-7 with TRBJ2-1, with 9 bases fitting TRBD2. The sequenced sample consisted of PBMCs. The TCR comes from a man aged 30 to 45 in good health and CMV-seronegative. For the CDR3, the DNA is TGTGCCAGCAGCCTAGGCGGGGGGGCCAATGAGCAGTTCTTC. Translated, it gives CASSLGGGANEQFF.